This T cell receptor (beta chain) was obtained from a study of spatial heterogeneity in lung cancer. Overall study context: In the raw reads, each unique TCR and UMI combination was present more than ten times on average. Study-wide findings and caveats: It was found that expanded intratumoral alpha and beta TCR counts tracked tumor mutation counts.

This clonotype qualifies as medium-sized. Its antigen is not identified. As to time point: sample taken at primary tumor resection. TCRdb re-analysed the 5' RACE reads in MiXCR, keeping a single row per CDR3 protein. This sample yields several thousand distinct CDR3 sequences, of which roughly 8% are seen a single time; 11% belongs to the top ten. V dropped 3 bases and J dropped 1 base, with 15 bases sitting between them. The CDR3 totals 16 residues. Looked up from germline, CDR1 is WSHSY and CDR2 is SAAADI. This TCR was recovered from a male donor with early-stage non-small cell lung cancer. The chain has TRBV10-2 and TRBJ2-5; D remains ambiguous. The sequencing used lung tumor tissue, collected at surgery. The CDR3 DNA follows: TGCGCCAGCAGTGACGGGTTTGGGGATTTCCAAGAGACCCAGTACTTC. Translation: CASSDGFGDFQETQYF.